Listed below are T cell receptor beta chains from one sample, sequenced in a study of CD8+ T cells in alopecia areata. Sequenced by immunoSEQ multiplex PCR; TCRdb stores in-frame clones only, minus some. This sample has about 220,000 clones, with more than 45% found just once. The source was CD4+ T cells sorted from blood, collected at week 4, from a patient treated with tofacitinib. These receptors were taken from a human donor with alopecia areata. CDR3s include the opening cysteine and the closing phenylalanine or tryptophan. D genes are given only for firm matches. The size entry is marked missing in some rows and otherwise reads once, few, many or a size class.

j_call v_call clone_size d_call cdr3_nt cdr3_aa
TRBJ1-1 TRBV29-1 - - TGCAGCGTTGAAGATTGGGGGGACACTGAAGCTTTCTTT CSVEDWGDTEAFF
TRBJ2-3 TRBV7-2 - - TGTGCCAGCAGCCACGACAACGGTGGGCTCACAGATACGCAGTATTTT CASSHDNGGLTDTQYF
TRBJ1-6 TRBV9 - - TGTGCCAGCAGCGTCGGGGGAGTAGGATCACCCCTCCACTTT CASSVGGVGSPLHF
TRBJ2-1 TRBV7-8 - - TGTGCCAGCAGCTTAGCGCTCCCCAACAATGAGCAGTTCTTC CASSLALPNNEQFF
TRBJ2-3 TRBV4-3 - - TGCGCCAGCAGCCAAGAGAACCTCCGGAGAGATACGCAGTATTTT CASSQENLRRDTQYF
TRBJ1-1 TRBV13 - - TGTGCCAGCAGCTTTGATCCGAACACTGAAGCTTTCTTT CASSFDPNTEAFF
TRBJ2-4 TRBV30 - - TGTGCCTGGAGAGCCCCAGGACCTTCTAACATTCAGTACTTC CAWRAPGPSNIQYF
TRBJ2-3 TRBV5-1 - - TGCGCCAGCAGCCTATCGAGGGATACGCAGTATTTT CASSLSRDTQYF
TRBJ2-7 TRBV19 - TRBD2 TGTGCCAGTAGTATGGTGGGAGGGAAGTCCGAGCAGTACTTC CASSMVGGKSEQYF
TRBJ1-2 TRBV20-1 - - TGCAGTGCTAGGGGCATCTCTGGCTACACCTTC CSARGISGYTF
TRBJ2-7 TRBV4-1 - - TGCGCCAGCAGCCCCTTGTCACTCAAGGGGCAAAGCCTTACCTACGAGCAGTACTTC CASSPLSLKGQSLTYEQYF
TRBJ2-3 TRBV10-2 - - TGCGCCAGCATGAGGTCAGGGCAGACAGATACGCAGTATTTT CASMRSGQTDTQYF
TRBJ2-5 TRBV29-1 few - TGCAGCGTTGGCCCGGGGGAGACCCAGTACTTC CSVGPGETQYF
TRBJ2-2 TRBV14 few - TGTGCCAGCAGCCGGGACATCGGCGGGGAGCTGTTTTTT CASSRDIGGELFF
TRBJ2-1 TRBV29-1 - - TGCAGCGCCGGCCTTTCCGATGAGCAGTTCTTC CSAGLSDEQFF
TRBJ1-5 TRBV2 - - TGTGCCAGCAGTGAACGAAGGGCCGGCAATCAGCCCCAGCATTTT CASSERRAGNQPQHF
TRBJ2-2 TRBV7-8 - - TGTGCCAGCAGCTTAGCGAAGACCACCGGGGAGCTGTTTTTT CASSLAKTTGELFF
TRBJ1-1 TRBV7-3 once - TGTGCCAGCAGCCCGAAGGGGGAAGCGGGAGCTTTCTTT CASSPKGEAGAFF
TRBJ1-4 TRBV30 - - TGTGCCTGGAGTGTAGGTTCTGGACAGACGACACTGTTTTTT CAWSVGSGQTTLFF
TRBJ1-4 TRBV5-1 - TRBD1 TGCGCCAGCAGTCCGGGACAGGGGAATGAAAAACTGTTTTTT CASSPGQGNEKLFF
TRBJ1-6 TRBV29-1 - - TGCAGCGTCCAATGGCCGAATTCACCCCTCCACTTT CSVQWPNSPLHF
TRBJ2-7 TRBV6-5 - - TGTGCCAGCAGGGTAGGGGGATCCTACGAGCAGTACTTC CASRVGGSYEQYF
TRBJ2-6 TRBV5-1 medium-sized - TGCGCCAGCAGCTTCCTCTCTGGGGCCAACGTCCTGACTTTC CASSFLSGANVLTF
TRBJ2-7 TRBV7-2 few - TGTGCCAGCAGCCTGGGGGGGCGGCTCTACGAGCAGTACTTC CASSLGGRLYEQYF
TRBJ1-6 TRBV27 few TRBD1 TGTGCCAGCAGTTTCCGGGACAGGGTTTCACCCCTCCACTTT CASSFRDRVSPLHF
TRBJ2-7 TRBV5-1 - TRBD1 TGCGCCAGCAGCTCAGTAGGGACAGGCTCCAGCTACGAGCAGTACTTC CASSSVGTGSSYEQYF
TRBJ2-7 TRBV5-6 - TRBD2 TGTGCCAGCAGCTTGCCTAGCGGGGTTGGAGAGCAGTACTTC CASSLPSGVGEQYF
TRBJ2-5 TRBV6-1 - - TGTGCCAGCACAGGGCTAAGGGGGGAGACCCAGTACTTC CASTGLRGETQYF
TRBJ2-2 TRBV29-1 few - TGCAGCGTTGCACCGGGCTCGGGACCCTACACCGGGGAGCTGTTTTTT CSVAPGSGPYTGELFF
TRBJ2-3 TRBV29-1 - TRBD1 TGCAGCGTTGAGAAAACAGGGGCTCTATCAGATACGCAGTATTTT CSVEKTGALSDTQYF
TRBJ1-1 TRBV25-1 - - TGTGCCAGCAGTGAATATGGGCAGGGGAACACTGAAGCTTTCTTT CASSEYGQGNTEAFF
TRBJ2-5 TRBV6-6 - TRBD2 TGTGCCAGCAGTTTTAGCGGGGGTGTGAGAGAGACCCAGTACTTC CASSFSGGVRETQYF
TRBJ2-3 TRBV7-2 few TRBD1 TGTGCCAGCAGCCCGAGGACAGGGGGTTTCACAGATACGCAGTATTTT CASSPRTGGFTDTQYF
TRBJ1-2 TRBV29-1 few TRBD1 TGCAGCGCTGGGACAGGAGAACCCTACACCTTC CSAGTGEPYTF
TRBJ2-2 TRBV2 - TRBD1 TGTGCCAGCAACAGGGGGCTCCCGAACACCGGGGAGCTGTTTTTT CASNRGLPNTGELFF
TRBJ2-7 TRBV5-1 - - TGCGCCAGCAGCTTCCAGGCTTCCTACGAGCAGTACTTC CASSFQASYEQYF
TRBJ2-2 TRBV6-5 few - TGTGCCAGCAGTTACTCGGGCAGTAACACCGGGGAGCTGTTTTTT CASSYSGSNTGELFF
TRBJ1-2 TRBV29-1 - TRBD1 TGCAGCGTCAGTACCGGGACAGGGAGCGGCTACACCTTC CSVSTGTGSGYTF
TRBJ1-2 TRBV18 - - TGTGCCAGCTCACCGCTACCGGCGGCCCCAAATTATGGCTACACCTTC CASSPLPAAPNYGYTF
TRBJ2-5 TRBV9 - TRBD2 TGTGCCAGCAGCGTAGCGGCTGGGACTAGCGGGAGGGCAGGAGAGACCCAGTACTTC CASSVAAGTSGRAGETQYF
TRBJ1-1 TRBV6-6 once - TGTGCCAGCAGTTACCGCGGACAAGAAGCTTTCTTT CASSYRGQEAFF
TRBJ2-5 TRBV6-6 few TRBD2 TGTGCCGGTAGGGCTAGCGGAGAAGAGACCCAGTACTTC CAGRASGEETQYF
TRBJ2-6 TRBV29-1 - - TGCAGCGTCGCCGTTGTTGTAGCCTCTGGGGCCAACGTCCTGACTTTC CSVAVVVASGANVLTF
TRBJ1-2 TRBV7-3 - - TGTGCCAGCAGCTTATTGCAGGGAAGTGGCTACACCTTC CASSLLQGSGYTF